These 20 T cell receptor beta chains were all obtained from the same sample, sequenced in a study of T cells in Graves' hyperthyroidism and ophthalmopathy. The investigators amplified TCR beta CDR3 regions from RNA transcripts. The HTBI primer set was used in a first-round RT-PCR of the TCR CDR3. TCRdb re-called the multiplex PCR reads with MiXCR, one entry per CDR3 protein. The table has around 99,000 distinct CDR3 sequences, about 15% seen once. The material sequenced was blood. Receptor source: a woman in her fifties or sixties with Graves' hyperthyroidism.

This clonotype was counted many times. This chain links TRBV5-1 with TRBJ2-6; 14 bases agree with TRBD2. There are 17 residues in the CDR3. The germline V gene encodes CDR1 SGHRS and CDR2 YFSETQ. J gave up 0 bases and V 4 bases, and 0 bases lay outside the gene matches. The CDR3 loop is CASSGTSGSSGANVLTF. CDR3 bases: TGCGCCAGCAGCGGGACTAGCGGGAGCTCTGGGGCCAACGTCCTGACTTTC.

In this sample, this clonotype turned up many times. The chain has TRBV24-1 and TRBJ2-1, with D possibly being TRBD1 (5 bases). CDR1 and CDR2 (germline): KGHDR, SFDVKD. V was trimmed by 0 bases and J by 7 bases, leaving 12 bases between them. The CDR3 is 15 amino acids. The CDR3 DNA follows: TGTGCCACCAGTGATTTGCGGCAGGGCTCGAATGAGCAGTTCTTC. Protein: CATSDLRQGSNEQFF.

Comments on this clonotype: Given a much more abundant clone one base away, this may be a read error. V is TRBV5-1 and J is TRBJ1-1, with D perhaps matching TRBD1 (6 bases). CDR3 length: 14 residues. CDR1 is SGHRS, CDR2 YFSETQ, per germline. Trimming took 5 bases from V and 0 from J, leaving 11 bases between them. CDR3 amino acids: CASREDSMNTEAFF. CDR3 bases: TGCGCCAGCAGGGAGGACAGTATGAACACTGAAGCTTTCTTT.

In this sample, this clonotype turned up a few times. CDR3 residues: CSARTSGSGFYEQYV. CDR3 sequence (DNA): TGCAGTGCTCGGACTAGCGGGAGCGGGTTCTACGAGCAGTACGTC. This chain connects TRBV20-1 to TRBJ2-7, with 13 bases aligning to TRBD2. CDR1 is DFQATT, CDR2 SNEGSKA, per germline (reference sequence). V was pared by 5 bases and J by 3 bases, with 7 bases of the junction left unmatched. The CDR3 has 15 amino acids.

The chain is built from TRBV28 and TRBJ1-1; 7 positions agree with TRBD1. The CDR3 runs 14 residues. Germline V gives CDR1 MDHEN, CDR2 SYDVKM. The trim removed 6 bases at V and 4 bases at J, leaving 8 bases unmatched. The CDR3 protein is CASRLGGMGTEAFF. The CDR3 bases are TGTGCCAGCAGGTTAGGGGGCATGGGCACTGAAGCTTTCTTT.

This clonotype was found many times. J is TRBJ2-5 and V is TRBV25-1; 15 nucleotides line up with TRBD2. CDR1 is MGHDK and CDR2 is SYGVNS in the germline V gene. V was clipped by 4 bases and J by 5 bases; unmatched bases: 8. The CDR3 loop spans 17 amino acids. The CDR3 bases are TGTGCCAGCAGTGGAGGACTAGCGGGAGGGCCCTGGGAGACCCAGTACTTC. This gives the protein CASSGGLAGGPWETQYF.

Ten or more counts support this clonotype. The V gene is TRBV7-3, the J gene TRBJ1-1; TRBD1 agrees at 7 bases. The length of the CDR3 is 14 residues. Trimming took 2 bases from V and 1 from J; bases not matched to a gene: 1. Germline V gives CDR1 SGHTA, CDR2 FQGTGA. The CDR3 sequence: CASSLGQANTEAFF. The CDR3 coding sequence is TGTGCCAGCAGCTTAGGACAGGCGAACACTGAAGCTTTCTTT.

This clonotype was seen many times. The V call is TRBV12-3 or TRBV12-4, the J call TRBJ1-3; no clear D gene. V was cut by 4 bases and J by 1 base, with 5 bases left in between. The CDR3 contains 13 residues. In nucleotides, the CDR3 is TGTGCCAGCAGTTCGGGATCTGGAAACACCATATATTTT. Residues: CASSSGSGNTIYF.

The chain is built from TRBV12-3 or TRBV12-4 and TRBJ1-2, with D hard to call. V lost 0 bases, J lost 5 bases, and 7 bases lay in between. The CDR3 has 13 residues. The CDR3 bases are TGTGCCAGCAGTTTAGCGAGGACTTATGGCTACACCTTC. Protein product: CASSLARTYGYTF.

The chain links TRBV28 to TRBJ2-3, with a weak D call TRBD2 (6 bases). Germline V gives CDR1 MDHEN, CDR2 SYDVKM. V was cut by 6 bases and J by 1 base, with 8 bases left in between. The CDR3 is 13 residues long. Here the CDR3 reads CASSWGGTDTQYF. The CDR3 DNA reads as TGTGCCAGCAGCTGGGGGGGCACAGATACGCAGTATTTT.

This clonotype has at least ten counts. The rearrangement uses TRBV25-1 and TRBJ2-1, with a tentative D call TRBD2 (6 bases). Trimming removed 8 bases at V and 8 bases at J, with 25 bases between. The CDR3 extends over 16 amino acids. Germline values: CDR1 MGHDK, CDR2 SYGVNS. The CDR3 nucleotides are TGTGCCAGCCTTCCTGGTGGGAAACTAGCTATCCATGAGCAGTTCTTC. Its translation is CASLPGGKLAIHEQFF.

This clonotype was seen repeatedly, ten times or more. The chain has TRBV18 and TRBJ2-1; TRBD2 matches at 15 bases. The CDR3 spans 19 residues. Per germline, CDR1 KGHSH and CDR2 LQKENI. With 0 bases clipped from V and 5 bases from J, the junction kept 8 bases outside the gene matches. CDR3 sequence reads: CASSPPFGLAGGRHNEQFF. Here the CDR3 DNA reads TGTGCCAGCTCACCACCGTTCGGACTAGCGGGAGGGCGCCACAATGAGCAGTTCTTC.

This clonotype was observed at least ten times. This chain connects TRBV20-1 to TRBJ2-5; the D call may be TRBD1 or TRBD2 (5 bases each). The CDR3 runs to 14 residues. Germline values: CDR1 DFQATT, CDR2 SNEGSKA (reference sequence). The V and J ends lost 6 bases and 0 bases respectively, with 14 bases between them. CDR3 DNA sequence: TGCAGTGCCCAAAGCCGGGGCGACCAAGAGACCCAGTACTTC. Translation: CSAQSRGDQETQYF.

This clonotype was counted at least ten times. This rearrangement joins TRBV10-3 to TRBJ2-5, with TRBD2 as a possible D gene (6 bases). Germline CDR1 reads ENHRY; CDR2 reads SYGVKD. V was clipped by 11 bases and J by 2 bases, with 6 bases between them. There are 10 residues in the CDR3. Here the CDR3 reads CAAGQETQYF. The CDR3 DNA reads TGTGCCGCGGGGCAAGAGACCCAGTACTTC.

This clonotype was observed at least ten times. The V gene is TRBV20-1, the J gene TRBJ1-2, with TRBD1 identical over 10 bases. This CDR3 comprises 14 residues. CDR1 is DFQATT and CDR2 is SNEGSKA in the germline V gene (reference sequence). The junction had 7 bases not matched to a gene; V was cut back by 5 bases and J by 4 bases. The CDR3 is CSAGPGQGPYGYTF. The DNA for the CDR3 is TGCAGTGCTGGCCCGGGACAGGGGCCCTATGGCTACACCTTC.

In its sample, this clonotype was seen many times. V and J are TRBV29-1 and TRBJ2-2, with D unresolved. CDR1 SQVTM and CDR2 ANQGSEA come from the germline V gene. The ends were cut back, 5 bases at V and 1 base at J, with 5 bases in the middle. The CDR3 length is 12 residues. DNA of the CDR3: TGCAGCGTTCGACAGAACACCGGGGAGCTGTTTTTT. Protein sequence: CSVRQNTGELFF.

CDR3 DNA: TGTGCCAGCAGTCGTATCCAGGGCGGAGGCACTGAAGCTTTCTTT. Its protein product is CASSRIQGGGTEAFF. J is TRBJ1-1 and V is TRBV6-1; perhaps TRBD1 as D (5 bases). The CDR3 sequence is 15 residues long. Germline V gene data show CDR1 as MNHNS and CDR2 as SASEGT. The germline V and J ends were trimmed by 5 bases and 4 bases, with 17 bases remaining between them.

This clonotype was detected ten times or more. The rearrangement joins TRBV2 to TRBJ1-1; D gene unclear. The V end was cut by 7 bases, the J end by 0 bases, with 12 bases between. Germline CDR1 and CDR2: SNHLY and FYNNEI. The CDR3 totals 14 residues. The CDR3 DNA is TGTGCCAGCATCGAAAGGGCAATGAACACTGAAGCTTTCTTT. Translated: CASIERAMNTEAFF.

This clonotype was observed at least ten times. CDR3 sequence (DNA): TGCAGTGCTAGAAACCGGGCCCCCCGGGTTTCCTACAATGAGCAGTTCTTC. As protein: CSARNRAPRVSYNEQFF. The chain is built from TRBV20-1 and TRBJ2-1; D gene uncertain. The CDR3 runs to 17 residues. The V gene lost 2 bases and the J gene lost 1 base, with 18 bases spanning the gap. Per germline, CDR1 DFQATT and CDR2 SNEGSKA (reference sequence).

Ten or more counts support this clonotype. The chain has TRBV6-1 and TRBJ2-5; TRBD1 might be the D (6 bases). CDR3 length: 16 amino acids. CDR1 and CDR2 from the germline V gene are MNHNS and SASEGT. V shed 2 bases and J shed 7 bases, with 20 bases lying between them. For the CDR3, the DNA is TGTGCCAGCAGTGAAAGAGCCAGGGGCGCCTTCGGGACCCAGTACTTC. Residues: CASSERARGAFGTQYF.